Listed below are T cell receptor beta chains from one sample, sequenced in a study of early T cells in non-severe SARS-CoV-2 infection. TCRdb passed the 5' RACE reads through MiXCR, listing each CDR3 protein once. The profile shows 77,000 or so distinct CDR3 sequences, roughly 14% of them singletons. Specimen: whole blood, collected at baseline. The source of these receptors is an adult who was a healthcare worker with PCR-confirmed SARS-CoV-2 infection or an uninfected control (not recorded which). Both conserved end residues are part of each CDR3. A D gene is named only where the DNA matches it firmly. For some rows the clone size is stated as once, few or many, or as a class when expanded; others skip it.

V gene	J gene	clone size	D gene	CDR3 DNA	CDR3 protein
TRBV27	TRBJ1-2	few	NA	TGTGCCAGCAGTCCAGGGACCGGGACCAGCTTTAACTATGGCTACACCTTC	CASSPGTGTSFNYGYTF
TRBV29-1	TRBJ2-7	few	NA	TGCAGCGTCGTCTCCCACGAGCAGTACTTC	CSVVSHEQYF
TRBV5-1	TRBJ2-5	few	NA	TGCGCCAGCAGCCCTCTCGGGGAGGACCAAGAGACCCAGTACTTC	CASSPLGEDQETQYF
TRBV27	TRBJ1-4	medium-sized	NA	TGTGCCAGCAGTTTATCGGGGACTTATAATGAAAAACTGTTTTTT	CASSLSGTYNEKLFF
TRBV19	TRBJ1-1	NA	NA	TGTGCCACCTCCCGACACCCCTCGAGAGCTTTCTTT	CATSRHPSRAFF
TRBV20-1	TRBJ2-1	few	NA	TGCAGTGCCCCAGGTCCGGGAGACTTAAAGCAGTTCTTC	CSAPGPGDLKQFF
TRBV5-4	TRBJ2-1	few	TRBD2	TGTGCCAGCAGCACAAGGACTAGTCCATCCTACAATGAGCAGTTCTTC	CASSTRTSPSYNEQFF
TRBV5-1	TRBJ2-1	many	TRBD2	TGCGCCAGCAGCTTGGCTGTAGCGGGAGATGGGAGTGAGCAGTTCTTC	CASSLAVAGDGSEQFF
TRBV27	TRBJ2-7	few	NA	TGTGCCAGCAGTTTCACCTTCAAGTCGAACGAGCAGTACTTC	CASSFTFKSNEQYF
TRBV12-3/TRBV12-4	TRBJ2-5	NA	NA	TGTGCCAGCAGTAGCCGAGCGGGAGAGACCCAGTACTTC	CASSSRAGETQYF
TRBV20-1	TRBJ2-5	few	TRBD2	TGCAGTTGGGGGAGGGTGGAGACCCAGTACTTC	CSWGRVETQYF
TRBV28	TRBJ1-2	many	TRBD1	TGTGCCAGCCAATTTACTCAGGGGGTTGGCTACACCTTC	CASQFTQGVGYTF
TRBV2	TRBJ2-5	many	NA	TGTGCCAGCAGTCCCAGGGAGCGAGAGACCCAGTACTTC	CASSPRERETQYF
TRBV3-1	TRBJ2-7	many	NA	TGTGCCAGCAGCCAAGATCCGGGCAGGGCCTACGAGCAGTACTTC	CASSQDPGRAYEQYF
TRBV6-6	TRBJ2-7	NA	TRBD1	TGTGCCAGCAGTGCCTTCCGGGACAGGGGTCGCGAGCAGTACTTC	CASSAFRDRGREQYF
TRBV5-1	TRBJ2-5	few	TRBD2	TGCGCCAGCAGCTTCCGACTAGCGGGACAAGAGACCCAGTACTTC	CASSFRLAGQETQYF
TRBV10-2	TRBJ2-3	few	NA	TGCGCCAGCAGGACGACCACAGATACGCAGTATTTT	CASRTTTDTQYF
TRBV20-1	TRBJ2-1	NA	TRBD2	TGCAGTGCCACGAAGCGGGAGAACGAGCAGTTCTTC	CSATKRENEQFF
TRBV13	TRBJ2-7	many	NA	TGTGCCAGCAGTTCTTATTTCGGACAGAGCTACGAGCAGTACTTC	CASSSYFGQSYEQYF
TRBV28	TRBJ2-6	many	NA	TGTGCCAGCAGTACGGGGAACTCTGGGGCCAACGTCCTGACTTTC	CASSTGNSGANVLTF
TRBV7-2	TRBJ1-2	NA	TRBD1	TGTGCCAGCAGCCGAAACACAGGGGGCGCGGGTGGCTACACCTTC	CASSRNTGGAGGYTF
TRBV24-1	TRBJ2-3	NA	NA	TGTGCCACCAGTGATTCACAGGTTCGGCGCACAGATACGCAGTATTTT	CATSDSQVRRTDTQYF
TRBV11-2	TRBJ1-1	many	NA	TGTGCCAGCAGCCCCTGGGGACGGATAAACACTGAAGCTTTCTTT	CASSPWGRINTEAFF
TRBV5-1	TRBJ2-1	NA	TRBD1	TGCGCCAGCAGTCCCGGGACAGGCCCCTACAATGAGCAGTTCTTC	CASSPGTGPYNEQFF
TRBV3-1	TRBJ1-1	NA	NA	TGTGCCAGCAGCCAAGGACGGAATCCGAACACTGAAGCTTTCTTT	CASSQGRNPNTEAFF
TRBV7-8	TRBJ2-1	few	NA	TGTGCCAGCAGCACGGGACGGCCCTACAATGAGCAGTTCTTC	CASSTGRPYNEQFF
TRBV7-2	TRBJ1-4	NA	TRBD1	TGTGCCAGCAGAAAGACAGGGATGGGTTATGAAAAACTGTTTTTT	CASRKTGMGYEKLFF
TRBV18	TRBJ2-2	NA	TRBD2	TGTGCCAGCTCACCACCCAGCGGGAGTGGTAACGGGGAGCTGTTTTTT	CASSPPSGSGNGELFF
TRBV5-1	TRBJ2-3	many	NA	TGCGCCAGCAGCTTGGTTGCGGGTTCAGATACGCAGTATTTT	CASSLVAGSDTQYF
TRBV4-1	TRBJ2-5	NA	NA	TGCGCCAGCAGCTCGACTACCGTAGAAGAGACCCAGTACTTC	CASSSTTVEETQYF
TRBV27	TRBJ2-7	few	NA	TGTGCCAGCACTACGACAGTGCGCTCCTACGAGCAGTACTTC	CASTTTVRSYEQYF
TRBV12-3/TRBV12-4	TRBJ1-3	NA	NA	TGTGCCAGCAGTAAACAGAGGGGAAACACCATATATTTT	CASSKQRGNTIYF
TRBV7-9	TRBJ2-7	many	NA	TGTGCCAGCAGCCAGGACAGCCGCTCCTACGAGCAGTACTTC	CASSQDSRSYEQYF
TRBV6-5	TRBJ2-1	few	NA	TGTGCCAGCACTTACGGGGCCTCCTACAATGAGCAGTTCTTC	CASTYGASYNEQFF
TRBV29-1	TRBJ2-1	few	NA	TGCAGCCTTCAGACTAGGTTTGAGTACAATGAGCAGTTCTTC	CSLQTRFEYNEQFF
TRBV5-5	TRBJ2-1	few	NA	TGTGCCAGCAGCTTGGCTCCTGTTCCCTACAATGAGCAGTTCTTC	CASSLAPVPYNEQFF
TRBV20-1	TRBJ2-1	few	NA	TGCAGTGCTAATGACTCTCCCGTCGACAATGAGCAGTTCTTC	CSANDSPVDNEQFF
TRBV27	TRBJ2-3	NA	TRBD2	TGTGCCAGCAGTTCCCCTCCAAGCGGGAGCGATACGCAGTATTTT	CASSSPPSGSDTQYF
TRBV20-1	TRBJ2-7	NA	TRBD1	TGCAGTGCCCTAGGACAGGGCGACGAGCAGTACTTC	CSALGQGDEQYF
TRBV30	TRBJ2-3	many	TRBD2	TGTGCCTCTAATTACGCGGGAGCGGGAGATACGCAGTATTTT	CASNYAGAGDTQYF
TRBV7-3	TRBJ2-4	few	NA	TGTGCCAGCAGCTTAAGTGCAGGGGCCATTCAGTACTTC	CASSLSAGAIQYF
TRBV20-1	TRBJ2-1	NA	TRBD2	TGCAGTGCTACCGAGTCCGCTAGCGGGAGGGCCGCCTACAATGAGCAGTTCTTC	CSATESASGRAAYNEQFF
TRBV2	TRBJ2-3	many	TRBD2	TGTGCCAGCAGTGAACAACTAGCGGGACCGGATACGCAGTATTTT	CASSEQLAGPDTQYF
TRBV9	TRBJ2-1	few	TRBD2	TGTGCCAGCAGCTCGAGGACTAGCGGGAGAAGAGATGAGCAGTTCTTC	CASSSRTSGRRDEQFF
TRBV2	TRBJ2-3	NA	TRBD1	TGTGCCACTGGAGGGACAGGGGTGCCAGATACGCAGTATTTT	CATGGTGVPDTQYF